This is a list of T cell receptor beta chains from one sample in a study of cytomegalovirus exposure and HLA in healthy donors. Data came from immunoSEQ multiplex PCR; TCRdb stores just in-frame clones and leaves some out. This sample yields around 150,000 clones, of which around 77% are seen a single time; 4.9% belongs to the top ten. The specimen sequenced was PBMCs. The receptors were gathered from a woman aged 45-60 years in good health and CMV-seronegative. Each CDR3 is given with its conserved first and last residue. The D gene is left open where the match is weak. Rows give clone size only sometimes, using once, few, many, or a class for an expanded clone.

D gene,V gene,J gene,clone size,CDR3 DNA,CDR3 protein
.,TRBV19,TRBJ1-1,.,TGTGCCAGTAGTATAGTGGCCGGCGGGGCTTTCTTT,CASSIVAGGAFF
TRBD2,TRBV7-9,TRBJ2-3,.,TGTGCCAGCAGCTTGGGACTAGCAGGCACGCAGTATTTT,CASSLGLAGTQYF
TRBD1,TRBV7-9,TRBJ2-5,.,TGTGCCAGCAGCTTAGGGACAGGGATACAGACCCAGTACTTC,CASSLGTGIQTQYF
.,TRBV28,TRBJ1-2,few,TGTGCCAGCAGTTCCCCCCGGACAGCTAACTATGGCTACACCTTC,CASSSPRTANYGYTF
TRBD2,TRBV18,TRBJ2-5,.,TGTGCCAGCTCACCGGTTATTGGGGGGGTCTCCATCACCCTCGAGACCCAGTACTTC,CASSPVIGGVSITLETQYF
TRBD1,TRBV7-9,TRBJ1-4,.,TGTTCCAGCAGCTCAACAGGGGGCTGGGTTGGCGAAAAACTGTTTTTT,CSSSSTGGWVGEKLFF
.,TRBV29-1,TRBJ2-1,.,TGCAGCGTTGAAAGGGGGGGGGAGTTCTTC,CSVERGGEFF
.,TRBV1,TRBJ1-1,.,TGCACCAGCAGCGCGCATCAGGGCACTGAAGCTTTCTTT,CTSSAHQGTEAFF
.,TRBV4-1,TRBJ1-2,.,TGCGCCAGCAGCCAAGAATCAATGAACTATGGCTACACCTTC,CASSQESMNYGYTF
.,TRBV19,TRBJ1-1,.,TGTGCCAGTAGTAGGGGGGTGAACACTGAAGCTTTCTTT,CASSRGVNTEAFF
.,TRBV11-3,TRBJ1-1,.,TGTGCCAGCAGCTCTCACGGCGGGCGGGGCACTGAAGCTTTCTTT,CASSSHGGRGTEAFF
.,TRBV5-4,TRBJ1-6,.,TGTGCCAGCAGCTCGGAGAGCGGCGCGGGACCCCTCCACTTT,CASSSESGAGPLHF
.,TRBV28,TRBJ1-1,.,TGTGCCAGCAGTTTAATGGGGGGGTCCCTTAACGCTGAAGCTTTCTTT,CASSLMGGSLNAEAFF
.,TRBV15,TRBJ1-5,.,TGTGCCACCAGCAGAGATTCGGGTTATAGCAATCAGCCCCAGCATTTT,CATSRDSGYSNQPQHF
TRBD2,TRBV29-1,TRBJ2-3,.,TGCAGCGTTGGGGCTAGCGGTCTCGGAGATACGCAGTATTTT,CSVGASGLGDTQYF
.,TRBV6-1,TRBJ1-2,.,TGTGCCAGCAGTGAAGTGTCAGGCCCGGAACTCTATGGCTACACCTTC,CASSEVSGPELYGYTF
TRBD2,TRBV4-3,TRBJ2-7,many,TGCGCCAGCAGCCAAGATTCGGGGGGGCCTTCCTCTTACGAGCAGTACTTC,CASSQDSGGPSSYEQYF
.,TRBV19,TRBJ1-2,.,TGTGCCAGTAGTGCCGCTACAGGGATTCGATCAATTAACTATGGCTACACCTTC,CASSAATGIRSINYGYTF
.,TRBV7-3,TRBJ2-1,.,TGTGCCAGCAGCTTAACGAGCGACTCCTACAATGAGCAGTTCTTC,CASSLTSDSYNEQFF
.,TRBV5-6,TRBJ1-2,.,TGTGCCAGCAGCTTGGGTACTTCTAACTATGGCTACACCTTC,CASSLGTSNYGYTF
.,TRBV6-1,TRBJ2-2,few,TGTGCCAGCTGGGGGCAAAAGGTGACCGGGGAGCTGTTTTTT,CASWGQKVTGELFF
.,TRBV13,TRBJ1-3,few,TGTGCCAGCAGCGCCGGCACAGGGAGATCTGGAAACACCATATATTTT,CASSAGTGRSGNTIYF
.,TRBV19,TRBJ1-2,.,TGTGCCAGTAGGACAGAAGCTAACTATGGCTACACCTTC,CASRTEANYGYTF
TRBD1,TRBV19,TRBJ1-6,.,TGTGCCAGTAGTCCCCGGGACAGCCTAAATTCACCCCTCCACTTT,CASSPRDSLNSPLHF
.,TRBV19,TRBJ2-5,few,TGTGCCAGTAGTTCCCAGGGAACGGAGACCCAGTACTTC,CASSSQGTETQYF
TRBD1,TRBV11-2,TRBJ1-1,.,TGTGCCAGCAGCCCCTGGGACAGGTCGGACACTGAAGCTTTCTTT,CASSPWDRSDTEAFF
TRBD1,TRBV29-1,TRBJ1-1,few,TGCAGCGCGAGAGGACAGGGGAATGAAGCTTTCTTT,CSARGQGNEAFF
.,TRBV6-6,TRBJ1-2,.,TGTGCCAGCAGTTACTCAGGAGCCCCTAACTATGGCTACACCTTC,CASSYSGAPNYGYTF
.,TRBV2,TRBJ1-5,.,TGTGCCAGCGCGACAGGCTATCAGCCCCAGCATTTT,CASATGYQPQHF
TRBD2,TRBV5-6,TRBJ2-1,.,TGTGCCAGCAGTTTAGCACTAGCGGGGGGCGAGGATGAGCAGTTCTTC,CASSLALAGGEDEQFF
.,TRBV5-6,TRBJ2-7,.,TGTGCCAGCAGCTTGATAGGGGACGAGCAGTACTTC,CASSLIGDEQYF
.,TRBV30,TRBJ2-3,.,TGTGCCTGGAACCCAGCGGCGGATACGCAGTATTTT,CAWNPAADTQYF
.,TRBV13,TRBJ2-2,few,TGTGCCAGCAGCCCCCAGTCCGGGGAGCTGTTTTTT,CASSPQSGELFF
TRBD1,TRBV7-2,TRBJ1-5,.,TGTGCCAGCAGCCCCAACCTCTCGGGACAGGGGAGTCAGCCCCAGCATTTT,CASSPNLSGQGSQPQHF
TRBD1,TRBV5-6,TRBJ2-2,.,TGTGCCAGCAGCCGACCCCCGCACAGGGGGCCTACCGGGGAGCTGTTTTTT,CASSRPPHRGPTGELFF
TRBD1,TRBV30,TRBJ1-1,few,TGTGCCTGGAGAGGGACAGAAACAAACACTGAAGCTTTCTTT,CAWRGTETNTEAFF
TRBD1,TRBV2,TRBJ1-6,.,TGTGCCAGCAGGAAGACAGGGATCGATTCACCCCTCCACTTT,CASRKTGIDSPLHF
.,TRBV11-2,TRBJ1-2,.,TGTGCCAGCAGCTTAGATCACTACTATGGCTACACCTTC,CASSLDHYYGYTF
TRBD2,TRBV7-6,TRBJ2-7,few,TGTGCCAGCAGCGGACTAGCGGGGTACTACGAGCAGTACTTC,CASSGLAGYYEQYF
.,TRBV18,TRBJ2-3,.,TGTGCCAGCTCACAGGAGGGCCAAAAGCCAGATACGCAGTATTTT,CASSQEGQKPDTQYF
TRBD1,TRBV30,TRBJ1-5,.,TGTGCCTGGAGTGAGGACAGGGAACAGCCCCAGCATTTT,CAWSEDREQPQHF
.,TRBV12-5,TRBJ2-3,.,TGTGCTAGTGGTATGACAGAATTTCACACAGATACGCAGTATTTT,CASGMTEFHTDTQYF
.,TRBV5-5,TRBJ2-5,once,TGTGCCAGCAGCCAGGCCGGACACTTAATCGAGACCCAGTACTTC,CASSQAGHLIETQYF
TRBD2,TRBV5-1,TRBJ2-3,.,TGCGCCAGCAGCTCGTATCAGCGGGGCTCTACAGATACGCAGTATTTT,CASSSYQRGSTDTQYF
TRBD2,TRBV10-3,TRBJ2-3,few,TGTGCCATCAGAGAGAGCGGGGAGAGCACAGATACGCAGTATTTT,CAIRESGESTDTQYF
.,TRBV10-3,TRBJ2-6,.,TGTGCCATCAGTCCACAGGGAACCGCCAACGTCCTGACTTTC,CAISPQGTANVLTF
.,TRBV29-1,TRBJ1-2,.,TGCAGCGTTTCTGGAGGCATCTTTAACTATGGCTACACCTTC,CSVSGGIFNYGYTF
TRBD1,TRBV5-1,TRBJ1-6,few,TGCGCCAGCAGCTGGGGACAGGGGACGACACCCCTCCACTTT,CASSWGQGTTPLHF
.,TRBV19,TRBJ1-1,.,TGTGCCAGTAGTATTACTGTGAACACTGAAGCTTTCTTT,CASSITVNTEAFF
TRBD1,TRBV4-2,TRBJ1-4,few,TGTGCCAGCAGCCAAGATCTCGGGACAGGGCAGGAAAAACTGTTTTTT,CASSQDLGTGQEKLFF
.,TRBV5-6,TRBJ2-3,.,TGTGCCAGCATGCGGGGAACAGATACGCAGTATTTT,CASMRGTDTQYF
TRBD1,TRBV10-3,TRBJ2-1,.,TGTGCCATCAGTGAGTTAAAGGGACAGGGGTACAATGAGCAGTTCTTC,CAISELKGQGYNEQFF
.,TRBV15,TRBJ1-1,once,TGTGCCACCAGCAGAGGACTTCGGGAAGCTTTCTTT,CATSRGLREAFF
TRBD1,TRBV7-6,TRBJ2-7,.,TGTGCCAGCAGCCCCGATTCTAGGGGGCTCAACGAGCAGTACTTC,CASSPDSRGLNEQYF
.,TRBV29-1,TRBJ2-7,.,TGTAGCGTTGGGATCGGGAACGAGCAGTACTTC,CSVGIGNEQYF
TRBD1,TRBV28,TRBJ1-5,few,TGTGCCAGCAGTACACAGGGGGGGGCAAATCAGCCCCAGCATTTT,CASSTQGGANQPQHF
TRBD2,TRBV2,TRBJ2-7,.,TGTGCCAGCAGTGAAGCGCGGAGCGGGGGGTTCTACGAGCAGTACTTC,CASSEARSGGFYEQYF
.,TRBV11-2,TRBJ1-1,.,TGTGCCAGCAGCTTAGCGCCGGACACTGAAGCTTTCTTT,CASSLAPDTEAFF
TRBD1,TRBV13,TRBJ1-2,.,TGTGCCAGCAGCTTAGGCCTAGCAGGGGGCGCATTTGGCTACACCTTC,CASSLGLAGGAFGYTF
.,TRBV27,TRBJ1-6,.,TGTGCCAGCAGTTTATCAACGGGCTATAATTCACCCCTCCACTTT,CASSLSTGYNSPLHF